The clone carrying this T cell receptor (beta chain) was counted only a few times. The record originates from a study of control samples from healthy donors and cancer patients. Repertoires were generated with immunoSEQ multiplex PCR, while TCRdb's copy carries only in-frame clones and drops some. The sample consists of approximately 140,000 clones, 91% of them appearing once. The sequenced material came from blood. The sequence derives from a young man in good health.

The chain's CDR3 is CASRPAVGETQYF. The CDR3 DNA sequence: TGTGCCAGCAGACCAGCGGTGGGAGAGACCCAGTACTTC. The chain combines TRBV7-2 with TRBJ2-5; perhaps TRBD2 as D (5 bases). Germline V gene data show CDR1 as SGHTA and CDR2 as FQGNSA. Trimming shortened V by 6 bases and J by 4 bases, and 12 bases separated the two germline ends. The CDR3 is 13 amino acids.